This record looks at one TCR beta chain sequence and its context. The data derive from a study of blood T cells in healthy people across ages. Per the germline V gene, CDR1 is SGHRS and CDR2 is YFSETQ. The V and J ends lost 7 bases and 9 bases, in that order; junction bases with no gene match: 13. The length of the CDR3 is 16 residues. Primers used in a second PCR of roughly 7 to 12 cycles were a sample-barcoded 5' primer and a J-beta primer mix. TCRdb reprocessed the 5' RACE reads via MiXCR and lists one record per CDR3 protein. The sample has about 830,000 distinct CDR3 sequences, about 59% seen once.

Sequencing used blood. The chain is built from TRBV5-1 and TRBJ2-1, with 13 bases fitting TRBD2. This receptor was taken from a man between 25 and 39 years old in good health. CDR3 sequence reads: CASGPLLAGGPSEQFF. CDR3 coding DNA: TGCGCCAGCGGCCCTTTACTAGCGGGGGGGCCAAGTGAGCAGTTCTTC.